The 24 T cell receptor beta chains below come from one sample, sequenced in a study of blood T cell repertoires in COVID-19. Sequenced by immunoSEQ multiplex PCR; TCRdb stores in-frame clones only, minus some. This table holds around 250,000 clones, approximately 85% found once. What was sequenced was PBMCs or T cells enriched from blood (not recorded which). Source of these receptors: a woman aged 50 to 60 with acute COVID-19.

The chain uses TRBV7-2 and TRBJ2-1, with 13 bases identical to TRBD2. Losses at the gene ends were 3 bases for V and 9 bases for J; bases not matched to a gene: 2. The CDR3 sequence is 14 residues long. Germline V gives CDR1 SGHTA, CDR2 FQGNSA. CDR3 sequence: CASSLTSGGPEQFF. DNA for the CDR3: TGTGCCAGCAGCTTGACTAGCGGGGGGCCTGAGCAGTTCTTC. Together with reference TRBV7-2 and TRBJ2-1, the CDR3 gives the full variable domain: GAGVSQSPSNKVTEKGKDVELRCDPISGHTALYWYRQSLGQGLEFLIYFQGNSAPDKSGLPSDRFSAERTGGSVSTLTIQRTQQEDSAVYLCASSLTSGGPEQFFGPGTRLTVL.

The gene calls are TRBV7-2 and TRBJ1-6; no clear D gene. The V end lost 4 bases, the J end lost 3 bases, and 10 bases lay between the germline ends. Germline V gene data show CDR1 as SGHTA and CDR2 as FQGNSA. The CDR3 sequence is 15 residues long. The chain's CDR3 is CASSSSTGYNSPLHF. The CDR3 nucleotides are TGTGCCAGCAGCTCTTCGACGGGCTATAATTCACCCCTCCACTTT.

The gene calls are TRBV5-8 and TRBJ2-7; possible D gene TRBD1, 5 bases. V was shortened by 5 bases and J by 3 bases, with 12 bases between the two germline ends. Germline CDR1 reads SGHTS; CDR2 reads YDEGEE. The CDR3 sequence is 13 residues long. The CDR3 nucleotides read TGTGCCAGCAGAGAACCCAGGGTCTACGAGCAGTACTTC. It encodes CASREPRVYEQYF.

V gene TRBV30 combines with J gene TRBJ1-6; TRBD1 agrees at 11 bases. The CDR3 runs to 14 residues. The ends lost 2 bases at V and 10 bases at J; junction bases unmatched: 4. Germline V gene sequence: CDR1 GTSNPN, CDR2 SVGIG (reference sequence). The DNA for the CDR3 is TGTGCCTGGAGTTTAGGGACAGGGGGATCACCCCTCCACTTT. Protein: CAWSLGTGGSPLHF.

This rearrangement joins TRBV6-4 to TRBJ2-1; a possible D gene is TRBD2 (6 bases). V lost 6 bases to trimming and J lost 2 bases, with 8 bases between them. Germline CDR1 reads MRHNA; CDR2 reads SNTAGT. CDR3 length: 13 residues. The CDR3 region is CASSGGPYNEQFF. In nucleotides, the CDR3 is TGTGCCAGCAGCGGGGGTCCCTACAATGAGCAGTTCTTC.

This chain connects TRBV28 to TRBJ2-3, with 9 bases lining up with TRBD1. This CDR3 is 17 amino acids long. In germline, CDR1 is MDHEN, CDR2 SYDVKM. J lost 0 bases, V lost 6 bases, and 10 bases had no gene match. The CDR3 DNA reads TGTGCCAGCAGGGACGAACAGGGGGCGCGTAGCACAGATACGCAGTATTTT. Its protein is CASRDEQGARSTDTQYF.

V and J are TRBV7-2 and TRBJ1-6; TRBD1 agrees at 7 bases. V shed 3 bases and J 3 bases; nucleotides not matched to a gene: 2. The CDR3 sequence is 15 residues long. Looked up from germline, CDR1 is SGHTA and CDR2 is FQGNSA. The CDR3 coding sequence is TGTGCCAGCAGCTTTCAGGGGGACTATAATTCACCCCTCCACTTT. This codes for CASSFQGDYNSPLHF. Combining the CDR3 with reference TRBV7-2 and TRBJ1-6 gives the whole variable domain GAGVSQSPSNKVTEKGKDVELRCDPISGHTALYWYRQSLGQGLEFLIYFQGNSAPDKSGLPSDRFSAERTGGSVSTLTIQRTQQEDSAVYLCASSFQGDYNSPLHFGNGTRLTVT.

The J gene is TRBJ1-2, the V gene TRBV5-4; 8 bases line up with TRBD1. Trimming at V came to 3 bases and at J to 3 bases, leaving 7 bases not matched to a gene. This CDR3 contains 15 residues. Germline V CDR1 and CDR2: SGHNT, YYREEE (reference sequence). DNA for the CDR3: TGTGCCAGCAGCTCCAGGGGGCCGGGTGACTATGGCTACACCTTC. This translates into CASSSRGPGDYGYTF.

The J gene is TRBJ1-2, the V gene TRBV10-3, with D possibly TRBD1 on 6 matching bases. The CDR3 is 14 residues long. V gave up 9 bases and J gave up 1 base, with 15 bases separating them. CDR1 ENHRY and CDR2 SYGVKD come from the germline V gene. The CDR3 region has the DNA TGTGCCATTACCCCAGGGGCCAATAACTATGGCTACACCTTC. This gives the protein CAITPGANNYGYTF.

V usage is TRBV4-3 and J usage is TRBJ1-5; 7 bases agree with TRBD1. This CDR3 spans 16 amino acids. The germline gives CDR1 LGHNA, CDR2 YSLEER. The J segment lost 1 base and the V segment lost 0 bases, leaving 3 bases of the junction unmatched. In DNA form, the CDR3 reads TGCGCCAGCAGCCAAGATTTGGGACAGAGCAATCAGCCCCAGCATTTT. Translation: CASSQDLGQSNQPQHF.

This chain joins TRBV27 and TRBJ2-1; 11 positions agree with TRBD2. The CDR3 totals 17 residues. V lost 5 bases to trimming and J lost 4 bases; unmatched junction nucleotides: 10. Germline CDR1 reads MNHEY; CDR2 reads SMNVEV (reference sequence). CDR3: CASSPRLAGRRYNEQFF. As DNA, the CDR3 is TGTGCCAGCAGTCCCCGACTAGCGGGGCGACGGTACAATGAGCAGTTCTTC.

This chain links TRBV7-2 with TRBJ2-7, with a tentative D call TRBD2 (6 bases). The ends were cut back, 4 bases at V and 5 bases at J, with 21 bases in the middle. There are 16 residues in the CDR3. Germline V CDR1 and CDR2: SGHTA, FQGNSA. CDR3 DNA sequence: TGTGCCAGCAGCTATAGGGGCGGGGCCGCAGGGAACGAGCAGTACTTC. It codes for CASSYRGGAAGNEQYF.

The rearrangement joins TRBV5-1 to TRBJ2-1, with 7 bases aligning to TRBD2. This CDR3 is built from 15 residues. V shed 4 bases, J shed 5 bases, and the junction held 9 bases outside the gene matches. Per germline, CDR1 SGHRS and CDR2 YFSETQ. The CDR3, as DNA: TGCGCCAGCAGCCCTTTTGGGGGGGGTGACAATGAGCAGTTCTTC. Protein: CASSPFGGGDNEQFF. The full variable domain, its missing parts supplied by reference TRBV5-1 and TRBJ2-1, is KAGVTQTPRYLIKTRGQQVTLSCSPISGHRSVSWYQQTPGQGLQFLFEYFSETQRNKGNFPGRFSGRQFSNSRSEMNVSTLELGDSALYLCASSPFGGGDNEQFFGPGTRLTVL.

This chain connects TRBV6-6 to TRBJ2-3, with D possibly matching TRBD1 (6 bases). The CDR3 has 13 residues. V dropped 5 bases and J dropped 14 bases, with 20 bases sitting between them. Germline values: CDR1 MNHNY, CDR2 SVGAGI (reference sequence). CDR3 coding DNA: TGTGCCAGCAGTAAAAACAGGGAAGCTTCAATGTATTTT. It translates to CASSKNREASMYF.

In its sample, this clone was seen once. CDR3 amino acids: CASSEVGGRGDTQYF. In DNA form, the CDR3 reads TGTGCCAGCAGTGAAGTCGGCGGCCGCGGAGATACGCAGTATTTT. The J gene is TRBJ2-3, the V gene TRBV6-1, with D hard to call. Trimming took 1 base from V and 5 from J, leaving 13 bases between them. CDR1 MNHNS and CDR2 SASEGT come from the germline V gene. This CDR3 contains 15 residues.

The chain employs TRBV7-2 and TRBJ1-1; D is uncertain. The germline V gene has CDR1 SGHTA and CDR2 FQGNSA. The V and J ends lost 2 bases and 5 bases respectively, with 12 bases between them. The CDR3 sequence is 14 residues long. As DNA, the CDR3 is TGTGCCAGCAGCTTATCAACGGGTGGGACTGAAGCTTTCTTT. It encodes CASSLSTGGTEAFF.

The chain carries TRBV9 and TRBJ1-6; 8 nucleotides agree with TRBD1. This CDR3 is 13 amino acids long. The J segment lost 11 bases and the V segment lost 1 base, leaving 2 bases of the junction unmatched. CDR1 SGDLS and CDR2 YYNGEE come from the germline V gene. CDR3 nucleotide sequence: TGTGCCAGCAGCGTAACAGGGGGACCACCCCTCCACTTT. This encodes CASSVTGGPPLHF.

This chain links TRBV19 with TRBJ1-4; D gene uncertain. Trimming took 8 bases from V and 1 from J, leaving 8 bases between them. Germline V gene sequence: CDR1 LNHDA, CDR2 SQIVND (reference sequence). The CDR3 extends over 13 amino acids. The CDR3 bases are TGTGCCAGTCGAGGAGGAACTAATGAAAAACTGTTTTTT. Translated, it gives CASRGGTNEKLFF. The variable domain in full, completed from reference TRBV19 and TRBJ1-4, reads DGGITQSPKYLFRKEGQNVTLSCEQNLNHDAMYWYRQDPGQGLRLIYYSQIVNDFQKGDIAEGYSVSREKKESFPLTVTSAQKNPTAFYLCASRGGTNEKLFFGSGTQLSVL.

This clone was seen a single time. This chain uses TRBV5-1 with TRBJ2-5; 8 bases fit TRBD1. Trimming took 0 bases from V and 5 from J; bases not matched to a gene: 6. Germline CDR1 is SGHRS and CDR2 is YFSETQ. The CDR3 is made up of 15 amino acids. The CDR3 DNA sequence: TGCGCCAGCAGCTTGGGGACAGGGTCAGGGGAGACCCAGTACTTC. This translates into CASSLGTGSGETQYF.

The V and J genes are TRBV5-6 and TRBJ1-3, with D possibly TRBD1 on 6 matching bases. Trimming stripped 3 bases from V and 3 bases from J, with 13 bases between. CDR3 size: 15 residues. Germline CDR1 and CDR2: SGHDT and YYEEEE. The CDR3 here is CASSSLGGLGNTIYF. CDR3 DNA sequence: TGTGCCAGCAGCTCCCTCGGGGGGCTTGGAAACACCATATATTTT.

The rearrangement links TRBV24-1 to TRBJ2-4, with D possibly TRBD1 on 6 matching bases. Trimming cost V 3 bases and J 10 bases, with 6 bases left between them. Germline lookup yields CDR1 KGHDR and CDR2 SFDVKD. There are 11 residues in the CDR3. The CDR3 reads CATSDQGIQYF. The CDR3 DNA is TGTGCCACCAGTGATCAGGGGATTCAGTACTTC.

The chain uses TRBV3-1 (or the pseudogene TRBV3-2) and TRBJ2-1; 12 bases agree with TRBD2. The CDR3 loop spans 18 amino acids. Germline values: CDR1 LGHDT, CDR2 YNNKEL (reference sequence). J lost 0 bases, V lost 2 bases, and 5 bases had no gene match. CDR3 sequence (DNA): TGTGCCAGCAGCCAAACTAGCGGGGGGTCGAGCTCCTACAATGAGCAGTTCTTC. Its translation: CASSQTSGGSSSYNEQFF.

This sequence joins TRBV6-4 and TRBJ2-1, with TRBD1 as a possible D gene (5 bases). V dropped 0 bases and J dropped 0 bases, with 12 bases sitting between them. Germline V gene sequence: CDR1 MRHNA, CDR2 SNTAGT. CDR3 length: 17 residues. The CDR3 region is CASSDSLWTNSYNEQFF. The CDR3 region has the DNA TGTGCCAGCAGTGACTCTCTGTGGACAAACTCCTACAATGAGCAGTTCTTC.

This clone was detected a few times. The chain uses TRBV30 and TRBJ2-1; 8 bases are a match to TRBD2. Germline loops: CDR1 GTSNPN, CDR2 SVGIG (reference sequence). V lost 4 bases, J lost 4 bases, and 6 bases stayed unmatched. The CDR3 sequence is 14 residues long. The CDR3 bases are TGTGCCTGGAAGGGCGGGGGGCTTTACAATGAGCAGTTCTTC. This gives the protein CAWKGGGLYNEQFF.